This TCR beta chain was obtained from a study of T cell responses to AZD1222 COVID-19 vaccine. The data were produced by immunoSEQ multiplex PCR, yet TCRdb's version contains in-frame clones alone and is incomplete. The sample includes about 140,000 clones, around 88% seen only once; the top ten take 3% to 4.5%. This CDR3 has 17 residues. V gave up 0 bases and J gave up 3 bases; unmatched junction bases: 10. From germline, CDR1 is SGHNT and CDR2 YYREEE (reference sequence). This clonotype originated in an adult in good health. This rearrangement joins TRBV5-4 to TRBJ1-2; TRBD1 matches at 8 bases. The material sequenced was peripheral blood, taken on day 0 of AZD1222 vaccination. The CDR3 protein is CASSLGARGRGDYGYTF. The DNA for the CDR3 is TGTGCCAGCAGCTTGGGGGCCAGGGGGCGAGGCGACTATGGCTACACCTTC.